The following is a T cell receptor (beta chain) sequence with its context. No antigen is known for it. Its ends do not fully match the called genes, so a read error is possible. This entry comes from a study of T cells after posttransplantation cyclophosphamide. Notes on the study in general: TRB overlap between skin or GI tissue T cells and blood was limited. TRB clonality was highly associated with recipient CMV seropositivity and reactivation.

TCRdb's copy holds only in-frame clones and misses some; the assay was immunoSEQ multiplex PCR. The sample shows roughly 41,000 clones, none of them appearing just once. The CDR3 is 13 amino acids. Germline lookup yields CDR1 SGHRS and CDR2 YFSETQ. This receptor was obtained from a man aged 30 to 45 in good health and a related stem cell transplant donor. The chain is built from TRBV5-1 and TRBJ1-1; TRBD1 agrees at 8 bases. The sequenced material came from PBMCs. The CDR3 bases are TGCGCCAGCAGCTGGGGACAGGACACTCAAGCTTTCTTT. It encodes CASSWGQDTQAFF. Full variable domain (remainder filled in from reference TRBV5-1 and TRBJ1-1): KAGVTQTPRYLIKTRGQQVTLSCSPISGHRSVSWYQQTPGQGLQFLFEYFSETQRNKGNFPGRFSGRQFSNSRSEMNVSTLELGDSALYLCASSWGQDTQAFFGQGTRLTVV.